The clone carrying this T cell receptor (beta chain) was counted between two and nine times. Its antigen is not known. The data stem from a study of T-cell memory formation after mild COVID-19. Study-level results: CD4+ contracting clones were mainly CM and EM; CD8+ ones, EMRA.

TCRdb redid the calling of the 5' RACE reads with MiXCR, one entry per CDR3 protein. The sample contains about 130,000 distinct CDR3 sequences, about 16% of which appear only once. CDR1 is DFQATT and CDR2 is SNEGSKA in the germline V gene (reference sequence). The CDR3 consists of 14 residues. Trimming cost V 0 bases and J 5 bases, with 13 bases left between them. The sample consisted of PBMCs or a T cell subset sorted from them (not recorded which). This rearrangement joins TRBV20-1 to TRBJ1-1; a weak D match, TRBD1 (6 bases). The source of this sequence is an adult woman who had mild COVID-19 (a few samples of this study predate the infection). Cell type and time point are not known. DNA of the CDR3: TGCAGTGCTAGAGATCAGGGGACACTTACTGAAGCTTTCTTT. Translated, it gives CSARDQGTLTEAFF.